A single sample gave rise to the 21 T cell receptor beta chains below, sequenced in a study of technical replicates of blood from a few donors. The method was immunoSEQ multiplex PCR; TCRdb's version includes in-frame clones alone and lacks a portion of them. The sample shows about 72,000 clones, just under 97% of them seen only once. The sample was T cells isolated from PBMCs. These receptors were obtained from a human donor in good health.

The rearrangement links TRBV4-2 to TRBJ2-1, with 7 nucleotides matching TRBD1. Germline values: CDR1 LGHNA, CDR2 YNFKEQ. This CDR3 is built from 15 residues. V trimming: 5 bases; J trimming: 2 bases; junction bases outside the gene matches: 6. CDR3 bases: TGTGCCAGCAGCTATCCGGGACAGACCTACAATGAGCAGTTCTTC. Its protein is CASSYPGQTYNEQFF.

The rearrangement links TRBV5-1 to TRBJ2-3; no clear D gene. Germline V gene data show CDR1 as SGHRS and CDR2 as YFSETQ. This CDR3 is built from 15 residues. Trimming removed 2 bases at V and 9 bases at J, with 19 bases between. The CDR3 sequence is CASSLGLAWWATQYF. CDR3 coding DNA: TGCGCCAGCAGCTTAGGCCTCGCTTGGTGGGCGACGCAGTATTTT.

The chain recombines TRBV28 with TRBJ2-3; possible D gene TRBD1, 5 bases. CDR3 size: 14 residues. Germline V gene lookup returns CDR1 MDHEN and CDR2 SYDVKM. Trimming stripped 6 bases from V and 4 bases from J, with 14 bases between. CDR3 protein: CASSTIRGADTQYF. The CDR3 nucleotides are TGTGCCAGCAGCACAATAAGGGGTGCAGATACGCAGTATTTT.

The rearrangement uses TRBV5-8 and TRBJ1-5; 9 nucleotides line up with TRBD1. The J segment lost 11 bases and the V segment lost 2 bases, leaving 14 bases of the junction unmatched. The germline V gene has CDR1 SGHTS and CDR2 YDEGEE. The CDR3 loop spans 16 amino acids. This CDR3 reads CASSFLRQGGFSAQHF. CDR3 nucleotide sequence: TGTGCCAGCAGCTTTTTGCGACAGGGGGGTTTTTCTGCCCAGCATTTT.

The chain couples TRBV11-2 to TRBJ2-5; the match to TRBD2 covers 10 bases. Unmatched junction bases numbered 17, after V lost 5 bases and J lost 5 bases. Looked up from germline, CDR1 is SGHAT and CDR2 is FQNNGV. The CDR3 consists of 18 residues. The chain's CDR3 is CASSRGAGGPLGLETQYF. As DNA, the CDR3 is TGTGCCAGCAGCCGAGGAGCGGGAGGGCCCCTAGGGTTGGAGACCCAGTACTTC.

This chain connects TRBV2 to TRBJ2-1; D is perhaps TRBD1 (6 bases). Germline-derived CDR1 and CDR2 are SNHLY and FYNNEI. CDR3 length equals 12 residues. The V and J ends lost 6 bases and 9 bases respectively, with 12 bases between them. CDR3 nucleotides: TGTGCCAGCAGGGATTACAGGGCTGAGCAGTTCTTC. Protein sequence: CASRDYRAEQFF.

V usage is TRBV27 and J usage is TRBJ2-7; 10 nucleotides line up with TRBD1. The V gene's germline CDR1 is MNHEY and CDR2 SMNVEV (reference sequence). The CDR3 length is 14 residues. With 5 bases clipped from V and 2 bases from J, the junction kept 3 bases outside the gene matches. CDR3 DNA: TGTGCCAGCAGTATCGGGACAGGGGCCTACGAGCAGTACTTC. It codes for CASSIGTGAYEQYF.

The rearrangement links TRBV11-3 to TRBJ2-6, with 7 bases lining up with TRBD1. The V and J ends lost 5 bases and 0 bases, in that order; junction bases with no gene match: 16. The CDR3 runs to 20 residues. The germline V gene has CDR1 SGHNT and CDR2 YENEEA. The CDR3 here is CASSPSGTEGIYSGANVLTF. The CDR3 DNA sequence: TGTGCCAGCAGCCCTTCCGGGACAGAAGGAATTTACTCTGGGGCCAACGTCCTGACTTTC. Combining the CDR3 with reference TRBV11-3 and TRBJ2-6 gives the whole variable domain EAGVVQSPRYKIIEKKQPVAFWCNPISGHNTLYWYLQNLGQGPELLIRYENEEAVDDSQLPKDRFSAERLKGVDSTLKIQPAELGDSAVYLCASSPSGTEGIYSGANVLTFGAGSRLTVL.

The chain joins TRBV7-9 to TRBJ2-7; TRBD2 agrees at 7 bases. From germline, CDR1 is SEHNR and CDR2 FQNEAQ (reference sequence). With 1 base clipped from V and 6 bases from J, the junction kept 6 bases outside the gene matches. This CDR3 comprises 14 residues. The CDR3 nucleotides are TGTGCCAGCAGCTTAGTGAACTCGGGAGGCGAGCAGTACTTC. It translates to CASSLVNSGGEQYF.

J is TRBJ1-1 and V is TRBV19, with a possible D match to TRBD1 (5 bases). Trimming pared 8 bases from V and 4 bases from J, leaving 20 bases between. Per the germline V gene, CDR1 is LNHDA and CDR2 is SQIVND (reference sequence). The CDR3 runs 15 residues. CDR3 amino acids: CASQGFRSLGTEAFF. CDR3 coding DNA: TGTGCCAGTCAGGGATTTAGGAGCCTGGGCACTGAAGCTTTCTTT.

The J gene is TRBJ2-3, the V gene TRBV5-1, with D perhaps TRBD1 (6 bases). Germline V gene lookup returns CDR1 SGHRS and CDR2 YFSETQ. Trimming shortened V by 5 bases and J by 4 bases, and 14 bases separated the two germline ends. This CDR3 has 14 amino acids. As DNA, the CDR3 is TGCGCCAGCAGAGTGACAGGCCCCCCAGATACGCAGTATTTT. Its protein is CASRVTGPPDTQYF.

The CDR3 protein is CASSDRGGGNEQFF. CDR3 DNA sequence: TGTGCCAGCAGTGACAGGGGAGGGGGGAATGAGCAGTTCTTC. This chain joins TRBV14 and TRBJ2-1; D is possibly TRBD1 (8 bases). Trimming took 6 bases from V and 7 from J, leaving 16 bases between them. Per the germline V gene, CDR1 is SGHDN and CDR2 is FVKESK. The CDR3 is 14 amino acids.

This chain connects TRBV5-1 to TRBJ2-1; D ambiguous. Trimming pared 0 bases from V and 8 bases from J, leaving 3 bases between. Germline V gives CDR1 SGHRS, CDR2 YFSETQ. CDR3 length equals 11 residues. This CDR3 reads CASSLADEQFF. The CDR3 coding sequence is TGCGCCAGCAGCTTGGCCGATGAGCAGTTCTTC.

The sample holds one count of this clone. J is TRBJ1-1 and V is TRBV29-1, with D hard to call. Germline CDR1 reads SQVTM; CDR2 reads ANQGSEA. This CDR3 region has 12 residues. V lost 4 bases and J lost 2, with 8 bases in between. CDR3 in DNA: TGCAGCGTTGGACATGCAAACACTGAAGCTTTCTTT. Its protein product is CSVGHANTEAFF. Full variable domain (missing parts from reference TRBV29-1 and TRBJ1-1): SAVISQKPSRDICQRGTSLTIQCQVDSQVTMMFWYRQQPGQSLTLIATANQGSEATYESGFVIDKFPISRPNLTFSTLTVSNMSPEDSSIYLCSVGHANTEAFFGQGTRLTVV.

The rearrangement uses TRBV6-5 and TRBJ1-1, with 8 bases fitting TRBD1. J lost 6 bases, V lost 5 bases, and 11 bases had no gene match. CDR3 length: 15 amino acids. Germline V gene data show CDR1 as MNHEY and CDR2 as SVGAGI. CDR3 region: CASSQPGQVLSEAFF. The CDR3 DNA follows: TGTGCCAGCAGTCAACCGGGACAGGTTCTCTCTGAAGCTTTCTTT.

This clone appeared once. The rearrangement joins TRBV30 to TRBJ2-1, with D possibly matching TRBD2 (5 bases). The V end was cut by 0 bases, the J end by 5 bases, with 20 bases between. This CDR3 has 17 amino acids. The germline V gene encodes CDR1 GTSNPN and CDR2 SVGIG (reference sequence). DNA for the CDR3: TGTGCCTGGAGTGTACACGGCTCTAGACTAAGACACAATGAGCAGTTCTTC. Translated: CAWSVHGSRLRHNEQFF.

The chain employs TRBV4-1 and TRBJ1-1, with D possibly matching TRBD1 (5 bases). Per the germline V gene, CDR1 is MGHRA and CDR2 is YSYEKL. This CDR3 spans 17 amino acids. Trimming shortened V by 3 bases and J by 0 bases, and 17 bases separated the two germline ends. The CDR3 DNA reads TGCGCCAGCAGCCATCGACACACCGGGACTGTGAACACTGAAGCTTTCTTT. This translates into CASSHRHTGTVNTEAFF.

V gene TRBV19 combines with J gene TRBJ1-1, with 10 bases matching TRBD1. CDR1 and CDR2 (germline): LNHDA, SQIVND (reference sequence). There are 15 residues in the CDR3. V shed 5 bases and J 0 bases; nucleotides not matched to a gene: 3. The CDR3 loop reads CASSLTGGMNTEAFF. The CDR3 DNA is TGTGCCAGTAGTCTGACAGGGGGCATGAACACTGAAGCTTTCTTT.

CDR3 nucleotide sequence: TGTGCCAGCAGCTTGACGGGGCTAGCGGGAGGATATGAGCAGTTCTTC. As protein: CASSLTGLAGGYEQFF. The chain is built from TRBV7-6 and TRBJ2-1; TRBD2 matches at 11 bases. CDR1 is SGHVS, CDR2 FNYEAQ, per germline. This CDR3 comprises 16 residues. With 3 bases clipped from V and 8 bases from J, the junction kept 9 bases outside the gene matches.

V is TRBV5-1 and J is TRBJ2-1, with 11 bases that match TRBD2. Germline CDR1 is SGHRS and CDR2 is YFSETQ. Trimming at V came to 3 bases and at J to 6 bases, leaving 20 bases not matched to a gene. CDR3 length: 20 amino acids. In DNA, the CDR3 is TGCGCCAGCAGCTCATGGACAGCAACTTACACCGGACTAGCGGGCAATGAGCAGTTCTTC. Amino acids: CASSSWTATYTGLAGNEQFF.

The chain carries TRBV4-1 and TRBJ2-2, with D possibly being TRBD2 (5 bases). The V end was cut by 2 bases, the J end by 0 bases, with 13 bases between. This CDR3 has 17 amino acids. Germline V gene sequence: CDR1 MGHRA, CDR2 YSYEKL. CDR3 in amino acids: CASSQFGGSANTGELFF. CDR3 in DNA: TGCGCCAGCAGCCAATTTGGCGGTAGCGCGAACACCGGGGAGCTGTTTTTT.